This T cell receptor (beta chain) is from a study of early stage breast cancer tumors. On this clone: Its target is not known.

From germline, CDR1 is MGHDK and CDR2 SYGVNS. The V end lost 6 bases, the J end lost 7 bases, and 10 bases lay between the germline ends. The length of the CDR3 is 12 residues. Notes on the study in general: Comparing each tissue with blood distinguished tumor from normal in 14 of 16 patients.

Assay used: immunoSEQ multiplex PCR; TCRdb lists only in-frame clones, some missing. Of 25,000 to 35,000 clones listed, around 75% are singletons. V and J are TRBV25-1 and TRBJ2-1, with unresolved D. The receptor comes from a middle-aged person with breast cancer. The sample comprised blood. The CDR3, as DNA: TGTGCCAGCAGCGAGCTGGGGAATGAGCAGTTCTTC. This gives the protein CASSELGNEQFF.